These 3 T cell receptor beta chains were all obtained from the same sample, sequenced in a study of blood T cell repertoires in COVID-19. Only in-frame clones appear in the TCRdb table, and some are missing; sequencing was by immunoSEQ multiplex PCR. Of about 300,000 clones in the sample, 75% to 95% are singletons; the top ten hold roughly 1.1%. Sequencing input: PBMCs or T cells enriched from blood (not recorded which). These receptors were obtained from a woman aged 25-40 years who had recovered from COVID-19.

This chain's CDR3 is CASRLQGALGSPLHF. In nucleotides, the CDR3 is TGTGCCAGCAGATTACAGGGTGCCCTTGGGTCACCCCTCCACTTT. The chain has TRBV25-1 and TRBJ1-6; tentatively, D is TRBD1 (6 bases). Germline lookup yields CDR1 MGHDK and CDR2 SYGVNS. Trimming cost V 6 bases and J 10 bases, with 19 bases left between them. The CDR3 has 15 residues.

CDR3 sequence reads: CASSFDRERGTEAFF. The CDR3 nucleotides are TGCGCCAGCAGCTTCGACAGGGAAAGGGGCACTGAAGCTTTCTTT. This chain connects TRBV5-1 to TRBJ1-1; 7 bases are a match to TRBD1. CDR3 length equals 15 residues. Per germline, CDR1 SGHRS and CDR2 YFSETQ. J gave up 4 bases and V 2 bases, and 8 bases lay outside the gene matches.

This clone was seen only once. The V gene is TRBV5-1, the J gene TRBJ1-2, with TRBD1 identical over 8 bases. Germline V lookup: CDR1 SGHRS, CDR2 YFSETQ. The CDR3 covers 14 residues. The V gene end was trimmed by 4 bases and the J gene end by 2 bases; junction bases not matched to a gene: 4. CDR3 loop: CASSTGTGNYGYTF. The CDR3 DNA reads as TGCGCCAGCAGCACCGGGACAGGAAACTATGGCTACACCTTC. The full variable domain, completed using reference TRBV5-1 and TRBJ1-2, is KAGVTQTPRYLIKTRGQQVTLSCSPISGHRSVSWYQQTPGQGLQFLFEYFSETQRNKGNFPGRFSGRQFSNSRSEMNVSTLELGDSALYLCASSTGTGNYGYTFGSGTRLTVV.